Listed below are T cell receptor beta chains from one sample, sequenced in a study of T cell responses to AZD1222 COVID-19 vaccine. The repertoire was sequenced with immunoSEQ multiplex PCR; TCRdb's copy has only in-frame clones and lacks some. The table has 100,000 to 150,000 clones, roughly 88% seen once. Sequenced material: peripheral blood, taken on day 0 of AZD1222 vaccination. Receptor source: an adult in good health. Both conserved end residues are part of each CDR3. D genes are given only for firm matches. Part of the rows lack a size; the others show once, few, many or a class for expanded clones.

>TRBV6-4|-|-|TRBJ2-2|14
CASRRDWNTGELFF
TGTGCCAGTAGAAGGGATTGGAACACCGGGGAGCTGTTTTTT
>TRBV9|TRBD1|-|TRBJ1-3|15
CASSVGTASGNTIYF
TGTGCCAGCAGCGTGGGGACAGCCTCTGGAAACACCATATATTTT
>TRBV6-5|TRBD1|-|TRBJ1-2|15
CASMTTGDGSYGYTF
TGTGCCAGCATGACGACAGGGGACGGGTCGTATGGCTACACCTTC
>TRBV5-6|-|few|TRBJ1-5|14
CASSSTDGSQPQHF
TGTGCCAGCAGCTCGACGGACGGGAGTCAGCCCCAGCATTTT
>TRBV6-2/TRBV6-3|TRBD1|once|TRBJ1-1|13
CASSFRRDSTAFF
TGTGCCAGCAGTTTCCGGCGGGACAGTACGGCTTTCTTT
>TRBV7-8|TRBD2|-|TRBJ2-2|14
CASRRLAGAGELFF
TGTGCCAGCCGGCGCCTAGCGGGGGCCGGGGAGCTGTTTTTT
>TRBV7-2|-|once|TRBJ2-7|14
CASSSSGTIYEQYF
TGTGCCAGCAGCTCATCCGGGACAATCTACGAGCAGTACTTC
>TRBV5-1|-|-|TRBJ1-6|16
CASSPFGGAQETPLHF
TGCGCCAGCAGCCCCTTCGGAGGGGCACAGGAAACACCCCTCCACTTT
>TRBV4-2|-|-|TRBJ2-1|15
CASSQGVHSYNEQFF
TGTGCCAGCAGCCAAGGGGTCCACTCCTACAATGAGCAGTTCTTC
>TRBV5-1|TRBD1|-|TRBJ1-5|14
CASSPAGGNQPQHF
TGCGCCAGCAGTCCGGCAGGGGGGAATCAGCCCCAGCATTTT
>TRBV12-3/TRBV12-4|TRBD2|-|TRBJ2-5|13
CASRYSGGETQYF
TGTGCCAGCCGCTATAGCGGGGGAGAGACCCAGTACTTC
>TRBV6-6|-|-|TRBJ2-3|15
CASVRSGRFTDTQYF
TGTGCCAGCGTCAGGTCGGGTCGATTCACAGATACGCAGTATTTT
>TRBV6-5|-|-|TRBJ2-2|13
CASRPGNPGELFF
TGTGCCAGCAGGCCTGGGAATCCCGGGGAGCTGTTTTTT
>TRBV6-2/TRBV6-3|-|-|TRBJ2-1|15
CASSDGGRSGNEQFF
TGTGCCAGCAGTGACGGGGGTAGGTCCGGTAATGAGCAGTTCTTC
>TRBV3-1/TRBV3-2|TRBD1|-|TRBJ1-2|15
CASSQGRDSWNGYTF
TGTGCCAGCAGCCAAGGCCGGGACAGCTGGAATGGCTACACCTTC
>TRBV4-1|-|-|TRBJ1-1|15
CASSQGLLWNTEAFF
TGCGCCAGCAGCCAAGGGCTTTTATGGAACACTGAAGCTTTCTTT
>TRBV6-4|TRBD1|once|TRBJ2-2|13
CASSDSGQGELFF
TGTGCCAGCAGTGACTCCGGACAGGGAGAGCTGTTTTTT
>TRBV28|TRBD1|-|TRBJ1-1|14
CASSLGQVNTEAFF
TGTGCCAGCAGCCTCGGACAGGTGAACACTGAAGCTTTCTTT
>TRBV5-1|-|-|TRBJ1-1|15
CASSPRGGWNTEAFF
TGCGCCAGCAGCCCCCGGGGGGGATGGAACACTGAAGCTTTCTTT
>TRBV11-2|-|-|TRBJ1-2|13
CASSSHSNYGYTF
TGTGCCAGCAGCTCGCACTCTAACTATGGCTACACCTTC
>TRBV19|-|few|TRBJ2-3|17
CASSRAHTLISTDTQYF
TGTGCCAGTAGTCGAGCCCATACATTAATTAGCACAGATACGCAGTATTTT
>TRBV20-1|TRBD1|-|TRBJ1-2|11
CSALDRGGYTF
TGCAGTGCTTTGGACAGGGGCGGCTACACCTTC
>TRBV4-2|-|-|TRBJ2-7|14
CASSSSGVPYEQYF
TGTGCCAGCAGCTCCTCCGGGGTACCGTACGAGCAGTACTTC
>TRBV7-2|-|-|TRBJ1-1|12
CASSRSRTEAFF
TGTGCCAGCAGCCGGTCACGCACTGAAGCTTTCTTT
>TRBV2|TRBD1|-|TRBJ1-4|16
CASSGEGAGANEKLFF
TGTGCCAGCAGTGGGGAGGGGGCCGGAGCTAATGAAAAACTGTTTTTT
>TRBV4-2|-|-|TRBJ1-5|15
CASSQGIDSNQPQHF
TGTGCCAGCAGCCAAGGAATCGATAGCAATCAGCCCCAGCATTTT